This is a list of T cell receptor beta chains from one sample in a study of blood T cell repertoires in COVID-19. Clones were read by immunoSEQ multiplex PCR, and TCRdb kept only the in-frame ones, dropping some. The sample holds a few hundred thousand clones, roughly nine tenths seen once. The material sequenced was peripheral blood. The receptors derive from a woman between 40 and 50 years old who had recovered from COVID-19. Both conserved end residues are part of each CDR3. A D gene is named only where the DNA matches it firmly. Some rows have no size entry. The others give once, few or many, or a class for an expanded clone.

d_call j_call clone_size v_call cdr3_length cdr3_nt cdr3_aa
TRBD1 TRBJ2-5 . TRBV7-9 14 TGTGCCAGCAGCCCAGGGGGCACCCCGACGGACCAGTACTTC CASSPGGTPTDQYF
TRBD1 TRBJ2-7 . TRBV28 14 TGTGCCAGCAGTTTGGTGGACAGGTCCTACGAGCAGTACTTC CASSLVDRSYEQYF
TRBD1 TRBJ2-3 many TRBV7-9 15 TGTGCCAGCAGCTTCCGGGACAGGGACACAGATACGCAGTATTTT CASSFRDRDTDTQYF
TRBD2 TRBJ2-7 . TRBV27 14 TGTGCCAGCAGTTGTAGCGGGAGACTCTGCGAGCAGTACTTC CASSCSGRLCEQYF
. TRBJ2-7 . TRBV19 14 TGTGCCAGTAGTGTCGGGTCCCAAGCCTACGAGCAGTACTTC CASSVGSQAYEQYF
. TRBJ1-4 . TRBV5-4 15 TGTGCCAGCAGCTTGGCAACAGGTTCCAATGAAAAACTGTTTTTT CASSLATGSNEKLFF
. TRBJ2-2 . TRBV19 19 TGTGCCAGTAGTCCTATCCTCAACAGGAATACATTGCATTCCGGGGAGCTGTTTTTT CASSPILNRNTLHSGELFF
. TRBJ2-4 . TRBV19 17 TGTGCCAGTAGTACCTCGCACGGCGACTTAGCCAAAAACATTCAGTACTTC CASSTSHGDLAKNIQYF
TRBD2 TRBJ2-7 . TRBV7-2 16 TGTGCCAGCAGCCAAAGGAGCGGGAGGAGCTCCTACGAGCAGTACTTC CASSQRSGRSSYEQYF
TRBD1 TRBJ2-7 . TRBV9 14 TGTGCCAGCAGCGCCGGGACAGGGCCCTACGAGCAGTACTTC CASSAGTGPYEQYF
TRBD1 TRBJ2-7 . TRBV18 13 TGTGCCAGCTCATTCAGGGGGCTGGGCGAGCAGTACTTC CASSFRGLGEQYF
TRBD2 TRBJ2-1 . TRBV5-1 16 TGCGCCAGCAGGGAACGACTAGCGGAATCCTACAATGAGCAGTTCTTC CASRERLAESYNEQFF
. TRBJ2-1 . TRBV7-9 15 TGTGCCAGCAGCCAAGCGGGTGTCTACTACAATGAGCAGTTCTTC CASSQAGVYYNEQFF
TRBD2 TRBJ2-1 . TRBV27 14 TGTGCCAGCAGTAGACTAGCGGGCTACAATGAGCAGTTCTTC CASSRLAGYNEQFF
. TRBJ1-1 few TRBV30 15 TGTGCCTGGAGTGTAAGACAGCTTTCGAACACTGAAGCTTTCTTT CAWSVRQLSNTEAFF
TRBD1 TRBJ1-2 . TRBV6-5 14 TGTGCCAGCACCAAAACGGGACAGGGCGCCGGCTACACCTTC CASTKTGQGAGYTF
TRBD1 TRBJ1-1 once TRBV27 15 TGTGCCAGCTCGTTCGCAGGGGGCCTAGGTACTGAAGCTTTCTTT CASSFAGGLGTEAFF
. TRBJ2-1 . TRBV5-6 16 TGTGCCAGCAGCCGGCCGGGACGGGACATCTACAATGAGCAGTTCTTC CASSRPGRDIYNEQFF
TRBD2 TRBJ2-5 . TRBV5-5 14 TGTGCCAGCAGCCCGGGACTAATGGGAGAGACCCAGTACTTC CASSPGLMGETQYF
. TRBJ1-3 . TRBV9 15 TGTGCCAGCAGCGTCAGGGTAGGGTCTGGAAACACCATATATTTT CASSVRVGSGNTIYF
TRBD2 TRBJ2-2 few TRBV10-2 19 TGCGCCAGCAGTGAGTCTGGTTGGCTAGCGGGGACACCGACCGGGGAGCTGTTTTTT CASSESGWLAGTPTGELFF
. TRBJ2-7 . TRBV28 11 TGTGCCAGCAGTACAGGCTACGAGCAGTACTTC CASSTGYEQYF
. TRBJ1-5 . TRBV27 15 TGTGCCACCCTTAGCCAATTGGGGCGCAATCAGCCCCAGCATTTT CATLSQLGRNQPQHF
TRBD2 TRBJ2-2 . TRBV2 14 TGTGCCAGCAGTGAAGGCCTAGCGGTCGGGGAGCTGTTTTTT CASSEGLAVGELFF
TRBD1 TRBJ2-2 . TRBV6-5 14 TGTGCCAGCAGTACAGGGGAACTCACCGGGGAGCTGTTTTTT CASSTGELTGELFF
. TRBJ1-2 . TRBV7-2 12 TGTGCCAGCAGCCCCCAGGGCTATGGCTACACCTTC CASSPQGYGYTF
TRBD1 TRBJ2-7 . TRBV5-1 14 TGCGCCAGCCGCCCCGGACAGGTAGCCTACGAGCAGTACTTC CASRPGQVAYEQYF
. TRBJ2-1 few TRBV27 16 TGTGCCAGCAGTTTAAGGGCGGTACCGGGATACAATGAGCAGTTCTTC CASSLRAVPGYNEQFF
TRBD1 TRBJ1-1 . TRBV5-1 14 TGCGCCAGCAGCGCGACAGGGGTGAACACTGAAGCTTTCTTT CASSATGVNTEAFF
. TRBJ1-1 . TRBV5-1 14 TGCGCCAGCAGCTTGGGACAGACGAACACTGAAGCTTTCTTT CASSLGQTNTEAFF
TRBD2 TRBJ2-5 . TRBV4-1 16 TGCGCCAGCAGCCAAGATCTGCCGGGAGGGCAAAAGACCCAGTACTTC CASSQDLPGGQKTQYF
TRBD1 TRBJ1-2 . TRBV6-4 13 TGTGCCAGCAGTTCTGGGACAGGGTTTGGCTACACCTTC CASSSGTGFGYTF
. TRBJ2-7 . TRBV28 15 TGTGCCAGCAGTCAAGAAGGGGCGGGGTCCTACGAGCAGTACTTC CASSQEGAGSYEQYF
TRBD2 TRBJ2-7 . TRBV11-2 14 TGTGCCAGCAGCTCCACTAGCGAGCAATACGAGCAGTACTTC CASSSTSEQYEQYF
. TRBJ2-1 once TRBV24-1 15 TGTGCCACCAGTGATTTCGGCGGAAACTACAATGAGCAGTTCTTC CATSDFGGNYNEQFF
TRBD1 TRBJ1-6 . TRBV10-3 13 TGTGCCATCAGGACAGGGGATAATTCACCCCTCCACTTT CAIRTGDNSPLHF
. TRBJ2-5 . TRBV29-1 14 TGCAGCGTTGCGGCAGGGGCGTCTTCTGAGACCCAGTACTTC CSVAAGASSETQYF
. TRBJ1-2 . TRBV21-1 16 TGTGCCAGCAGCAAAGCTACAGCCCGTACTAACTATGGCTACACCTTC CASSKATARTNYGYTF
. TRBJ1-2 . TRBV3-1/TRBV3-2 15 TGTGCCAGCAGCCATTACCAGGGAAGTAACTATGGCTACACCTTC CASSHYQGSNYGYTF
. TRBJ1-1 . TRBV3-1/TRBV3-2 14 TGTGCCAGCAGCCAAGGAGTTTGGAACACTGAAGCTTTCTTT CASSQGVWNTEAFF
TRBD2 TRBJ2-3 . TRBV7-8 16 TGTGCCAGCAGCTTTGAGGGACTACAGATCACAGATACGCAGTATTTT CASSFEGLQITDTQYF
TRBD1 TRBJ2-5 . TRBV6-5 16 TGTGCCAGCAGTTACGGGCCCACAGGGGACCAAGAGACCCAGTACTTC CASSYGPTGDQETQYF
. TRBJ2-3 . TRBV14 18 TGTGCCAGCAGCCTAAGACACCCTAATCGAGCGGGCACAGATACGCAGTATTTT CASSLRHPNRAGTDTQYF
. TRBJ1-1 once TRBV30 13 TGTGCCTGGAGTGGAGCAGGGCGGACTGAAGCTTTCTTT CAWSGAGRTEAFF
. TRBJ1-2 . TRBV5-1 11 TGCGCCAGCAGCACGGGGGATGGCTACACCTTC CASSTGDGYTF
. TRBJ2-3 . TRBV2 15 TGTGCCAGCAGTGAAGCCTTGGCGGGCACAGATACGCAGTATTTT CASSEALAGTDTQYF
. TRBJ1-5 . TRBV12-3/TRBV12-4 12 TGTGCCAGCAGTTTAAACGAGCAGCCCCAGCATTTT CASSLNEQPQHF
. TRBJ2-5 . TRBV9 15 TGTGCCAGCAGCGTAGGGCTAGCCCCGGAAGAGACCCAGTACTTC CASSVGLAPEETQYF
TRBD2 TRBJ2-1 few TRBV4-1 17 TGCGCCAGCAGCCAAGACTCGACTAGCGGGGTCCACAATGAGCAGTTCTTC CASSQDSTSGVHNEQFF
TRBD2 TRBJ2-5 . TRBV7-4 15 TGTGCCAGCAGCTTAGATAGCGGGAGGGTGGAGACCCAGTACTTC CASSLDSGRVETQYF
TRBD1 TRBJ2-7 once TRBV5-1 14 TGCGCCAGCAGCACGCAGGGGGCGACCTACGAGCAGTACTTC CASSTQGATYEQYF
TRBD2 TRBJ2-5 . TRBV5-6 18 TGTGCCAGCAAAATCTCCCTCCGGACTAGTCGGGATCGGGAGACCCAGTACTTC CASKISLRTSRDRETQYF
TRBD1 TRBJ1-3 . TRBV19 14 TGTGCCAGTAGTTGGACAGGGGATGGAAACACCATATATTTT CASSWTGDGNTIYF
. TRBJ2-7 . TRBV14 14 TGTGCCAGCAGCCCGCAAAGGAGCTCCTACGAGCAGTACTTC CASSPQRSSYEQYF